This T cell receptor beta chain was sequenced for a study of regulatory T cells in long-lasting Graves disease. Researchers made TCR beta libraries by using iRepertoire HTBI primers and running Arm-PCR on CDR3 regions. TCRdb re-called the multiplex PCR reads through MiXCR, storing one row per CDR3 protein. This table holds some 490,000 distinct CDR3 sequences, 12% found once. Stated time point: newly diagnosed GD, antithyroid drugs for less than 3 months. Construction of the TCR library relied on RNA isolated from PBMCs. This clonotype was observed a handful of times. These same records also appear under a second study, on T cells in Graves' hyperthyroidism and ophthalmopathy. That work adds: Blood held most thyroid clonotypes expanded above 0.001 frequency. A model using 13 V-J features told ophthalmopathy apart from stable hyperthyroidism.

Sequencing used peripheral blood mononuclear cells (PBMCs), obtained at new diagnosis, from a patient treated with antithyroid drugs. This TCR came from a young woman with Graves disease.

CDR3 in amino acids: CAISDRQGNYGYTF. CDR3 coding DNA: TGTGCCATCAGTGATCGACAGGGTAACTATGGCTACACCTTC. The chain employs TRBV10-3 and TRBJ1-2; 7 bases fit TRBD1. CDR3 length: 14 residues. V lost 3 bases and J lost 1; bases outside the gene matches: 2. Per the germline V gene, CDR1 is ENHRY and CDR2 is SYGVKD.